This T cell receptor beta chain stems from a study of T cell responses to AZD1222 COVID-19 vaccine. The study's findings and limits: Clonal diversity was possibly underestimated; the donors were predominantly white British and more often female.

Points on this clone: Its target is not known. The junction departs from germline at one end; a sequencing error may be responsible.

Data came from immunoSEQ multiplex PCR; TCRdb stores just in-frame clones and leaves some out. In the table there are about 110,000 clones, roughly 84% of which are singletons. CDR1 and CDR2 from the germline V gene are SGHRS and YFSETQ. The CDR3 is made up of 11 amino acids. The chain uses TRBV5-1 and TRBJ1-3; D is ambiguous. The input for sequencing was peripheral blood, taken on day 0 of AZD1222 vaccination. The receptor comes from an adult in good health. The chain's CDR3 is CASSTGNTIYF. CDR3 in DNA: TGCGCCAGCAGCACTGGTAACACCATATATTTT.